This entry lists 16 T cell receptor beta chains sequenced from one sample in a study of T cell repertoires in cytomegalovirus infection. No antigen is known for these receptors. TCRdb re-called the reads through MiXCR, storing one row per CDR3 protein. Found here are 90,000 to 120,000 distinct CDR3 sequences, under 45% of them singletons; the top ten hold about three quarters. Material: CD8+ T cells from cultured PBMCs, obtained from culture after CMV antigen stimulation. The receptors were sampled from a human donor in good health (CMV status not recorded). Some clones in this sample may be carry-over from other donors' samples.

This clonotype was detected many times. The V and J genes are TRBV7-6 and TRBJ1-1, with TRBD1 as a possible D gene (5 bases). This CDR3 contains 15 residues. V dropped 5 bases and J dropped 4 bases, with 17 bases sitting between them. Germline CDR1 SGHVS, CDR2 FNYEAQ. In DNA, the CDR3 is TGTGCCAGCAGCCAAGAATCATGGGGGGGCACTGAAGCTTTCTTT. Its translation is CASSQESWGGTEAFF.

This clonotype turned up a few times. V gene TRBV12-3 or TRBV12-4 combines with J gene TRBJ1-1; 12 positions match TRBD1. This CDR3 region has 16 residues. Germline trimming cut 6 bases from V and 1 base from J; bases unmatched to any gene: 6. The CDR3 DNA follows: TGTGCCAGCAGCCTCGGGACAGGGGGCTCGAACACTGAAGCTTTCTTT. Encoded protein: CASSLGTGGSNTEAFF.

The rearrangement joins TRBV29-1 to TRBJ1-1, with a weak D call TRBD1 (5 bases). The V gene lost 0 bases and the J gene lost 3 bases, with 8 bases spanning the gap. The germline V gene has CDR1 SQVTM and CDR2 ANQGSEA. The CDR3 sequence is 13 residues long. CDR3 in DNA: TGCAGCGTTGAAGACAGGGAGGACACTGAAGCTTTCTTT. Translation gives CSVEDREDTEAFF.

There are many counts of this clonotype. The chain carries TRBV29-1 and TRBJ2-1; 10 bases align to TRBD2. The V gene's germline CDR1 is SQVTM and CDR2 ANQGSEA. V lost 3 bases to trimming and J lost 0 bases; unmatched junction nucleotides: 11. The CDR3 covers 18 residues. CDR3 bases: TGCAGCGTTGAGGGGGGCCTAGCGGGGGCGAGCTCCTACAATGAGCAGTTCTTC. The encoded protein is CSVEGGLAGASSYNEQFF.

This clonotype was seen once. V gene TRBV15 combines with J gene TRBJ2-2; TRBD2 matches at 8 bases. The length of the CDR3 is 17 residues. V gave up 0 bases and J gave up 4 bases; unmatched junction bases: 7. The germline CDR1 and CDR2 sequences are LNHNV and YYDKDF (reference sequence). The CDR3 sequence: CATSRDRLAGATGELFF. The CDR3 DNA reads TGTGCCACCAGCAGAGATCGGCTAGCGGGTGCCACCGGGGAGCTGTTTTTT. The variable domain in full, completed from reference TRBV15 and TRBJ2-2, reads DAMVIQNPRYQVTQFGKPVTLSCSQTLNHNVMYWYQQKSSQAPKLLFHYYDKDFNNEADTPDNFQSRRPNTSFCFLDIRSPGLGDTAMYLCATSRDRLAGATGELFFGEGSRLTVL.

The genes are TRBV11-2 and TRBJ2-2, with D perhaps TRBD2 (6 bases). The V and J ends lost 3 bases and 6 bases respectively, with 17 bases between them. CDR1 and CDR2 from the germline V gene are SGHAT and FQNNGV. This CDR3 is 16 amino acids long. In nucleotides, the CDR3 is TGTGCCAGCAGCTTGCAAGCACTCGGCGGGGCCGGGGAGCTGTTTTTT. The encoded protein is CASSLQALGGAGELFF.

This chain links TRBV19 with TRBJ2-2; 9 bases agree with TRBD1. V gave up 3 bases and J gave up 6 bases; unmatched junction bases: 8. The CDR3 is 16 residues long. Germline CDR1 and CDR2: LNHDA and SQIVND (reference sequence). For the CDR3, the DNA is TGTGCCAGTAGTATCGGGACAGGGAGTTTGGCCGGGGAGCTGTTTTTT. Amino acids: CASSIGTGSLAGELFF.

This chain's CDR3 is CASGGPGQIYEQYF. The CDR3 DNA reads TGTGCCAGCGGAGGTCCGGGACAGATCTACGAGCAGTACTTC. The V and J genes are TRBV6-2 or TRBV6-3 and TRBJ2-7; 7 nucleotides agree with TRBD1. Trimming cost V 8 bases and J 3 bases; bases outside gene matches: 10. CDR3 length equals 14 residues. Germline V gene lookup returns CDR1 MNHEY and CDR2 SVGEGT.

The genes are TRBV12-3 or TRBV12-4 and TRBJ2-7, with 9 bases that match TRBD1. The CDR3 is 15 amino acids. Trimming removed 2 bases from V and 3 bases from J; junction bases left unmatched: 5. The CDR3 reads CASSLWGQGDYEQYF. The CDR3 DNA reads TGTGCCAGCAGTTTATGGGGACAGGGTGACTACGAGCAGTACTTC.

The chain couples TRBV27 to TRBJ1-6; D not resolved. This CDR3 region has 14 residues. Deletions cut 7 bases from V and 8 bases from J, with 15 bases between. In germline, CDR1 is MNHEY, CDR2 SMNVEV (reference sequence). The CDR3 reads CASTNSFGYSPLHF. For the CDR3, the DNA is TGTGCCAGCACCAACTCATTTGGATATTCACCCCTCCACTTT.

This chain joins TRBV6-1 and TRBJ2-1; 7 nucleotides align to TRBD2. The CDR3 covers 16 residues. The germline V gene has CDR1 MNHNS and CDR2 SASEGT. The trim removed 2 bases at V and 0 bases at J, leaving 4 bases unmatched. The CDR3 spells CASSESAGVSYNEQFF. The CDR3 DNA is TGTGCCAGCAGTGAATCTGCGGGGGTCTCCTACAATGAGCAGTTCTTC.

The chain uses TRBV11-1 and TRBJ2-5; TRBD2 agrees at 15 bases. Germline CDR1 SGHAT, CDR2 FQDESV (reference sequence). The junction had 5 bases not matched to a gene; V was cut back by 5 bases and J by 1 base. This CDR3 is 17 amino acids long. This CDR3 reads CASSRTSGGDIQETQYF. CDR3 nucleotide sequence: TGTGCCAGCAGCCGGACTAGCGGGGGGGATATCCAAGAGACCCAGTACTTC.

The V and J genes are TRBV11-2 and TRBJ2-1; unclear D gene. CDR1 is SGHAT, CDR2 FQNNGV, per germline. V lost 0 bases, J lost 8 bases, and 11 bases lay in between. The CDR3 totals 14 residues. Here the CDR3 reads CASSLDGGSHEQFF. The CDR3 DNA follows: TGTGCCAGCAGCTTAGATGGTGGCAGCCATGAGCAGTTCTTC. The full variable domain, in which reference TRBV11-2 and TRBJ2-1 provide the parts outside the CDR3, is EAGVAQSPRYKIIEKRQSVAFWCNPISGHATLYWYQQILGQGPKLLIQFQNNGVVDDSQLPKDRFSAERLKGVDSTLKIQPAKLEDSAVYLCASSLDGGSHEQFFGPGTRLTVL.

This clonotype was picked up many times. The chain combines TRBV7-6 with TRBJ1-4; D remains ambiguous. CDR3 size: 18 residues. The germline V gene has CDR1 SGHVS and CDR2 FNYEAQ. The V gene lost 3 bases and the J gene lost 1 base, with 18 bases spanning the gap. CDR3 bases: TGTGCCAGCAGCTTTGTCATAGCTGGAGGTGAAACTAATGAAAAACTGTTTTTT. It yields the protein CASSFVIAGGETNEKLFF.

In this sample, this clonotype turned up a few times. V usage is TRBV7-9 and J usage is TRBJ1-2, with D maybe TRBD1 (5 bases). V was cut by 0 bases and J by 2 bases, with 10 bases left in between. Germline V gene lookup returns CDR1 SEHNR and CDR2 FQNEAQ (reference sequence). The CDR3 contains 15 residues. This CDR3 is CASSLALAGNYGYTF. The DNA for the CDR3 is TGTGCCAGCAGCTTAGCGTTGGCAGGGAACTATGGCTACACCTTC. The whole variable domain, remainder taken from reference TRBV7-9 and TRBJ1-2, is DTGVSQNPRHKITKRGQNVTFRCDPISEHNRLYWYRQTLGQGPEFLTYFQNEAQLEKSRLLSDRFSAERPKGSFSTLEIQRTEQGDSAMYLCASSLALAGNYGYTFGSGTRLTVV.

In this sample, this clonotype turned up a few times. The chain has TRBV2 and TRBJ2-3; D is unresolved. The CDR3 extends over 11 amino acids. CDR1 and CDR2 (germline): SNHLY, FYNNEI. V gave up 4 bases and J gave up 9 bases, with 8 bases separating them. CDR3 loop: CASSGQATQYF. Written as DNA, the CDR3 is TGTGCCAGCAGTGGGCAGGCAACGCAGTATTTT. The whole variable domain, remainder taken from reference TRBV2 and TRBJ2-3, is EPEVTQTPSHQVTQMGQEVILRCVPISNHLYFYWYRQILGQKVEFLVSFYNNEISEKSEIFDDQFSVERPDGSNFTLKIRSTKLEDSAMYFCASSGQATQYFGPGTRLTVL.